This T cell receptor beta chain was captured by sequencing in a study of blood T cell repertoires in COVID-19. Study information: Samples of COVID-19 (acute and convalescent) were obtained from the United States, Italy and Spain.

Here immunoSEQ multiplex PCR was the method, and the copy in TCRdb shows in-frame clones only, minus some. The sample holds just over 300,000 clones; roughly 90% are singletons and the top ten take over 3.5%. The participants were between about 18 and 89 years old and came from roughly 25 US areas. The study assigned cohorts using participant-reported clinical history. The TCR was taken from a woman aged 18-29 years with acute COVID-19. Source material: PBMCs or T cells enriched from blood (not recorded which).

The CDR3 spells CASSLDGGRAINEQYF. In DNA, the CDR3 is TGCGCCAGCAGCTTGGATGGCGGGAGGGCCATCAACGAGCAGTACTTC. V and J are TRBV5-1 and TRBJ2-7; 9 nucleotides match TRBD2. The germline V gene encodes CDR1 SGHRS and CDR2 YFSETQ. Germline trimming cut 0 bases from V and 5 bases from J; bases unmatched to any gene: 9. The CDR3 is made up of 16 amino acids.